The 7 T cell receptor beta chains given below trace back to one sample, sequenced in a study of blood T cell repertoires in COVID-19. Libraries were prepared by immunoSEQ multiplex PCR; TCRdb keeps only in-frame clonotypes and omits some of them. The sample lists about 79,000 clones, 70% to 90% occurring once. Sequencing input: peripheral blood. The origin of the receptors is a man aged 45-65 years with active COVID-19.

This rearrangement joins TRBV4-3 to TRBJ1-3, with 8 bases fitting TRBD1. This CDR3 spans 19 amino acids. After removal of 4 bases from V and 0 bases from J, the junction contained 14 bases not matched to a gene. Germline CDR1 LGHNA, CDR2 YSLEER. The DNA of the CDR3 is TGCGCCAGCAGCCGAGAGCGCGGGACAGGTCCTCTCTCTGGAAACACCATATATTTT. It yields the protein CASSRERGTGPLSGNTIYF.

The V call is TRBV10-3, the J call TRBJ1-1; 9 bases are a match to TRBD1. The trim removed 4 bases at V and 2 bases at J, leaving 2 bases unmatched. The CDR3 is made up of 14 amino acids. Germline assignment: CDR1 ENHRY and CDR2 SYGVKD. DNA of the CDR3: TGTGCCATCAGTGCGGGACAGGGAAACACTGAAGCTTTCTTT. Residues: CAISAGQGNTEAFF.

This sequence joins TRBV28 and TRBJ2-7, with D possibly being TRBD1 (6 bases). V dropped 5 bases and J dropped 4 bases, with 15 bases sitting between them. The length of the CDR3 is 14 residues. CDR1 and CDR2 (germline): MDHEN, SYDVKM. The CDR3 DNA is TGTGCCAGCAGTCCGGGGACATTCCCTTACGAGCAGTACTTC. Translated, it gives CASSPGTFPYEQYF.

This chain uses TRBV12-5 with TRBJ2-1; TRBD1 aligns across 9 bases. The length of the CDR3 is 17 residues. Germline V CDR1 and CDR2: LGHNT, FRNRAP. The trim removed 2 bases at V and 5 bases at J, leaving 10 bases unmatched. The CDR3 sequence: CASGLFLGTGIDNEQFF. CDR3 nucleotide sequence: TGTGCTAGTGGTTTGTTTTTAGGGACAGGGATCGACAATGAGCAGTTCTTC.

V and J are TRBV6-1 and TRBJ1-4; D gene uncertain. V shed 2 bases and J shed 0 bases, with 7 bases lying between them. There are 15 residues in the CDR3. Germline V gene data show CDR1 as MNHNS and CDR2 as SASEGT. As DNA, the CDR3 is TGTGCCAGCAGTGAACTAGCTGCAACTAATGAAAAACTGTTTTTT. This encodes CASSELAATNEKLFF.

The CDR3, as DNA: TGTGCCACCAGGGGAGACAGGGAGAGCGCTGGCTACACCTTC. Translation: CATRGDRESAGYTF. This sequence joins TRBV24-1 and TRBJ1-2, with 7 bases identical to TRBD1. Trimming removed 7 bases from V and 7 bases from J; junction bases left unmatched: 11. Germline V gives CDR1 KGHDR, CDR2 SFDVKD. This CDR3 has 14 residues.

The rearrangement joins TRBV10-2 to TRBJ2-1; D may be TRBD2 (6 bases). CDR1 WSHSY and CDR2 SAAADI come from the germline V gene. The CDR3 runs to 12 residues. V lost 3 bases and J lost 9, with 9 bases in between. In DNA, the CDR3 is TGCGCCAGCAGTGAACTAGCTTTTGAGCAGTTCTTC. It specifies CASSELAFEQFF.